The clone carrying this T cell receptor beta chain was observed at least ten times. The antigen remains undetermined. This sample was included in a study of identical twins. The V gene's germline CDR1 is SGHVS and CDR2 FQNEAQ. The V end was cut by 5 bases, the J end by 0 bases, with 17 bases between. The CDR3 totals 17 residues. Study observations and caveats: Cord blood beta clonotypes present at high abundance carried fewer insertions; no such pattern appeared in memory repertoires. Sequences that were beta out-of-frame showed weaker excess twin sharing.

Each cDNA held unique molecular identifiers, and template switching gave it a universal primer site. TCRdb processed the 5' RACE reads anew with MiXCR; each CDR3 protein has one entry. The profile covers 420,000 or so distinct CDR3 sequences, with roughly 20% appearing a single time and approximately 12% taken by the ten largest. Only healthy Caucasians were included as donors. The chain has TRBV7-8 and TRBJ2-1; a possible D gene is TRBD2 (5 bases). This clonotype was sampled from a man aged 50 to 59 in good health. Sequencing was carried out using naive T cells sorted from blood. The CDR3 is CASSPPGGTSSYNEQFF. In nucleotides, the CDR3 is TGTGCCAGCAGCCCCCCTGGCGGCACTAGCTCCTACAATGAGCAGTTCTTC.